This TCR beta chain originates from a study of blood T cell repertoires in COVID-19. Generated by immunoSEQ multiplex PCR, the TCRdb table keeps only in-frame clones and is missing some. The sample includes about 480,000 clones, nearly 90% seen only once; the top ten take approximately 2%. V dropped 7 bases and J dropped 3 bases, with 18 bases sitting between them. The germline CDR1 and CDR2 sequences are SGHVS and FNYEAQ. The CDR3 has 16 residues. Participants' own reports of clinical history determined their cohort assignment. The sequence was collected from a woman younger than 35 with acute COVID-19. Sequenced: PBMCs or T cells enriched from blood (not recorded which). The V call is TRBV7-6, the J call TRBJ2-2; D perhaps matches TRBD2 (6 bases). CDR3: CASIQTAGEDTGELFF. CDR3 coding DNA: TGTGCCAGCATCCAAACGGCCGGGGAGGACACCGGGGAGCTGTTTTTT. The whole variable domain, remainder taken from reference TRBV7-6 and TRBJ2-2, is GAGVSQSPRYKVTKRGQDVALRCDPISGHVSLYWYRQALGQGPEFLTYFNYEAQQDKSGLPNDRFSAERPEGSISTLTIQRTEQRDSAMYRCASIQTAGEDTGELFFGEGSRLTVL.